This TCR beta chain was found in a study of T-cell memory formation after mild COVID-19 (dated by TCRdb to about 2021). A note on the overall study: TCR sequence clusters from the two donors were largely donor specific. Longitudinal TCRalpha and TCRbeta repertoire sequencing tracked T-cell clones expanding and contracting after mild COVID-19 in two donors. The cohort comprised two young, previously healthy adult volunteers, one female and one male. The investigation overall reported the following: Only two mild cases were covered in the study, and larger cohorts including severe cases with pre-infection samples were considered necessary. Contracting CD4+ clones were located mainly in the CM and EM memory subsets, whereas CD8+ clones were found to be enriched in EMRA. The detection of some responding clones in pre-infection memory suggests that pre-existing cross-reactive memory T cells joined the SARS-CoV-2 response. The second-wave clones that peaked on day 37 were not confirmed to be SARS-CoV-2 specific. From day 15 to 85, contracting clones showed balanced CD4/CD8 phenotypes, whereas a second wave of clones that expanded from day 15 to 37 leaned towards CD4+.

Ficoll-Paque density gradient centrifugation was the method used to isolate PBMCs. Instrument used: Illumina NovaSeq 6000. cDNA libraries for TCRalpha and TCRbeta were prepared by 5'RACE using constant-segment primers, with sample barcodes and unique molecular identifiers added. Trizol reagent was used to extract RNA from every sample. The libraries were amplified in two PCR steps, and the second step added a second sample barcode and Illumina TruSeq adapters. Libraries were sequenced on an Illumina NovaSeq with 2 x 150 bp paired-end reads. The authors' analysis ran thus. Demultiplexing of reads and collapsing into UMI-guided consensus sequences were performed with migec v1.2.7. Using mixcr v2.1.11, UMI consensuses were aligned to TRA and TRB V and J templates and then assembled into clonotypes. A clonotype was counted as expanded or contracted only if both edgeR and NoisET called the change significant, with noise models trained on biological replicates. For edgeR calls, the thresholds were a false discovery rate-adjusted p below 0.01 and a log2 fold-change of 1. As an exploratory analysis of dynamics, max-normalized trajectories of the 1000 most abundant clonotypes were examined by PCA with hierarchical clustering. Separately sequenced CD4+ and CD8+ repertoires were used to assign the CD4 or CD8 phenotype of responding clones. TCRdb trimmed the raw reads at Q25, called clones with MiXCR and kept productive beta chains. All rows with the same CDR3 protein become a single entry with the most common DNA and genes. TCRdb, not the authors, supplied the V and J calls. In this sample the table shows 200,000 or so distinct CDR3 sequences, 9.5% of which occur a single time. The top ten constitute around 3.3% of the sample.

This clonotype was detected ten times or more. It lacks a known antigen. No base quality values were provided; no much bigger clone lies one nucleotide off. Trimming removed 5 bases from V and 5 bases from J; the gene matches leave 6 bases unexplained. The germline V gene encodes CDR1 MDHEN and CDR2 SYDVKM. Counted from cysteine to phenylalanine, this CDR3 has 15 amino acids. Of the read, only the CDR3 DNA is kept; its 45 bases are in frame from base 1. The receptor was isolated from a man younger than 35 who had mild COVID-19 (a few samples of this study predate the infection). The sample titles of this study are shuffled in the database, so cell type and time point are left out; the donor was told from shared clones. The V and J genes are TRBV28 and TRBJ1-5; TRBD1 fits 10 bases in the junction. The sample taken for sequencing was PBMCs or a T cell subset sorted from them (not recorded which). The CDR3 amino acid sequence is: CASSPSTGGHQPQHF. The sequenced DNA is TGTGCCAGCAGTCCATCGACAGGGGGCCATCAGCCCCAGCATTTT.